This T cell receptor beta chain was sequenced during a study of blood T cell repertoires in COVID-19. Unmatched junction bases numbered 8, after V lost 4 bases and J lost 5 bases. The CDR3 is 15 amino acids. The germline CDR1 and CDR2 sequences are MDHEN and SYDVKM. This clone was observed once. Clones were read by immunoSEQ multiplex PCR, and TCRdb kept only the in-frame ones, dropping some. Among some 150,000 clones listed, approximately 84% were seen once. The gene calls are TRBV28 and TRBJ2-1; 7 positions match TRBD1. This receptor was taken from a man aged 65 to 79 with acute or convalescent COVID-19. Input material: peripheral blood. This chain's CDR3 is CASSSLDRTNNEQFF. CDR3 coding DNA: TGTGCCAGCAGTTCCCTGGACAGGACGAACAATGAGCAGTTCTTC. Based on the CDR3 plus reference TRBV28 and TRBJ2-1, the full variable domain is DVKVTQSSRYLVKRTGEKVFLECVQDMDHENMFWYRQDPGLGLRLIYFSYDVKMKEKGDIPEGYSVSREKKERFSLILESASTNQTSMYLCASSSLDRTNNEQFFGPGTRLTVL.